Shown below are 7 T cell receptor beta chains from a single sample sequenced in a study of shared clonotypes between healthy human individuals. Terminally differentiated effector memory CD45RA+ cells were excluded by CCR7 positive selection of CD45RO-negative cells. The method was immunoSEQ multiplex PCR; TCRdb's version includes in-frame clones alone and lacks a portion of them. The sample contains about 2 million clones, less than 95% of which appear only once. The sequenced sample consisted of naive CD8+ T cells sorted from blood. The receptors here all came from a man aged 18 to 35 in good health.

The rearrangement uses TRBV5-5 and TRBJ1-2; D gene unclear. This CDR3 comprises 13 residues. The V end was cut by 4 bases, the J end by 7 bases, with 14 bases between. CDR1 and CDR2 (germline): SGHKS, YYEKEE (reference sequence). The CDR3 DNA is TGTGCCAGCAGCGTAGTACTATCGGGTGGCTACACCTTC. Residues: CASSVVLSGGYTF.

The rearrangement links TRBV30 to TRBJ1-5, with 7 bases lining up with TRBD1. The CDR3 loop spans 14 amino acids. Germline V gene lookup returns CDR1 GTSNPN and CDR2 SVGIG (reference sequence). J lost 4 bases, V lost 2 bases, and 5 bases had no gene match. The CDR3 here is CAWSTGTANQPQHF. In nucleotides, the CDR3 is TGTGCCTGGAGTACGGGGACAGCTAATCAGCCCCAGCATTTT. Together with reference TRBV30 and TRBJ1-5, the CDR3 gives the full variable domain: SQTIHQWPATLVQPVGSPLSLECTVEGTSNPNLYWYRQAAGRGLQLLFYSVGIGQISSEVPQNLSASRPQDRQFILSSKKLLLSDSGFYLCAWSTGTANQPQHFGDGTRLSIL.

V usage is TRBV2 and J usage is TRBJ2-2, with 8 bases fitting TRBD1. The germline V gene encodes CDR1 SNHLY and CDR2 FYNNEI. The CDR3 has 16 residues. V lost 2 bases to trimming and J lost 3 bases; unmatched junction nucleotides: 5. This chain's CDR3 is CASSERDRIYTGELFF. CDR3 nucleotides: TGTGCCAGCAGTGAAAGGGACAGGATTTACACCGGGGAGCTGTTTTTT.

The J gene is TRBJ2-7, the V gene TRBV27; 8 nucleotides align to TRBD1. Germline V gene sequence: CDR1 MNHEY, CDR2 SMNVEV (reference sequence). This CDR3 region has 16 residues. The V and J ends lost 4 bases and 2 bases, in that order; junction bases with no gene match: 10. The CDR3 protein is CASSSIAGTGAYEQYF. In DNA, the CDR3 is TGTGCCAGCAGTTCAATAGCCGGGACAGGAGCCTACGAGCAGTACTTC.

DNA of the CDR3: TGTGCCAGCAGCTTAGTTTCAGGGGAGGCTGGAAACACCATATATTTT. Residues: CASSLVSGEAGNTIYF. The V gene is TRBV7-9, the J gene TRBJ1-3; perhaps TRBD1 as D (6 bases). CDR1 and CDR2 from the germline V gene are SEHNR and FQNEAQ (reference sequence). The V and J ends lost 1 base and 2 bases respectively, with 12 bases between them. The CDR3 consists of 16 residues.

In its sample, this clone was seen a few times. The same CDR3 can be traced to other DNA sequences in this sample. The chain has TRBV9 and TRBJ2-7, with D unresolved. This CDR3 region has 13 residues. Trimming removed 0 bases at V and 2 bases at J, with 6 bases between. CDR1 and CDR2 (germline): SGDLS, YYNGEE. This chain's CDR3 is CASSVASTYEQYF. The CDR3 DNA reads as TGTGCCAGCAGCGTAGCTTCGACCTACGAGCAGTACTTC.

This clone showed up just once. The chain uses TRBV5-4 and TRBJ2-3; D unresolved. CDR3 length: 13 residues. V was trimmed by 4 bases and J by 6 bases, leaving 12 bases between them. Germline V gene sequence: CDR1 SGHNT, CDR2 YYREEE (reference sequence). The CDR3 reads CASSPTILDTQYF. The CDR3 DNA sequence: TGTGCCAGCAGCCCCACTATCTTGGATACGCAGTATTTT.